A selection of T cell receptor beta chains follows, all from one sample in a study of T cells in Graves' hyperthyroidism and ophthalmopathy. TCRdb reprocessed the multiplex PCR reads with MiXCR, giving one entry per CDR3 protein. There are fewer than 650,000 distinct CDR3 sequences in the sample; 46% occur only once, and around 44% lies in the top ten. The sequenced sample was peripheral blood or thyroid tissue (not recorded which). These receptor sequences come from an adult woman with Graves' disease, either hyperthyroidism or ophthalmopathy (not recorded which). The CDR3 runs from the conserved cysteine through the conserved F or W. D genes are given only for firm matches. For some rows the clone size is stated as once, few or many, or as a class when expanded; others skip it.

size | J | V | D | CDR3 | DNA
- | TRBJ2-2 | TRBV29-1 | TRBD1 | CSVTRQGTNTGELFF | TGCAGCGTGACTCGACAGGGGACGAACACCGGGGAGCTGTTTTTT
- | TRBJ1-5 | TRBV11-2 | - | CASSLEPRNQPQHF | TGTGCCAGCAGCTTAGAGCCCCGGAATCAGCCCCAGCATTTT
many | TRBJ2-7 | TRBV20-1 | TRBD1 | CSARRTGTYEQYF | TGCAGTGCTAGACGGACAGGGACATACGAGCAGTACTTC
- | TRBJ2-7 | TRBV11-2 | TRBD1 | CASSSNSDRGRLKAYEQYF | TGTGCCAGCAGCTCTAACTCGGACAGGGGGCGACTCAAAGCCTACGAGCAGTACTTC
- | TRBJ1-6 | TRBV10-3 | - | CAISGGTYNSPLHF | TGTGCCATCAGCGGGGGGACCTATAATTCACCCCTCCACTTT
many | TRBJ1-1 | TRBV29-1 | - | CSVEVRTEAFF | TGCAGCGTTGAGGTCCGCACTGAAGCTTTCTTT
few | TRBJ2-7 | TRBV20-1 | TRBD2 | CSASGGGSSYEQYF | TGCAGTGCTTCGGGGGGGGGGAGCTCCTACGAGCAGTACTTC
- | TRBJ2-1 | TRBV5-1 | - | CASSTEGGRNEQFF | TGCGCCAGCAGCACAGAGGGCGGCCGCAATGAGCAGTTCTTC
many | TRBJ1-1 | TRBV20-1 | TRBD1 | CSARPPWGQGVEGAEAFF | TGCAGTGCTAGACCGCCTTGGGGACAGGGGGTCGAGGGGGCTGAAGCTTTCTTT
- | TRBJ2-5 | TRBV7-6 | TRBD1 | CASSGGHQGAKGVRPKTQYF | TGTGCCAGCAGCGGGGGACATCAGGGGGCTAAAGGTGTAAGGCCAAAGACCCAGTACTTC
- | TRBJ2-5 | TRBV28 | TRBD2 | CASSPPTSGREGETQYF | TGTGCCAGCAGTCCTCCGACTAGCGGGAGAGAGGGGGAGACCCAGTACTTC
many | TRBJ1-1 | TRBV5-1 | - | CASSLGRGAFMNTEAFF | TGCGCCAGCAGCTTGGGGCGGGGAGCCTTTATGAACACTGAAGCTTTCTTT
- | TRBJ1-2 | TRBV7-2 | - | CASSRRGADRYGYTF | TGTGCCAGCAGCCGACGAGGGGCCGACCGCTATGGCTACACCTTC
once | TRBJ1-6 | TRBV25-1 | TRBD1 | CASSDSAGGSPLHF | TGTGCCAGCAGTGATTCCGCAGGGGGTTCACCCCTCCACTTT
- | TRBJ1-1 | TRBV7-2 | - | CASSSRRRGTEAFF | TGTGCCAGCAGCTCAAGACGGAGGGGCACTGAAGCTTTCTTT
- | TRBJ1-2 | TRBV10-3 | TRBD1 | CAIQKADRGHYGYTF | TGTGCCATCCAGAAGGCGGACAGGGGGCATTATGGCTACACCTTC
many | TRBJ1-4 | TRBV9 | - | CASSVGFTGVEKLFF | TGTGCCAGCAGCGTAGGGTTCACGGGGGTTGAAAAACTGTTTTTT
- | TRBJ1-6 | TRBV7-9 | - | CASRSDSNSPLHF | TGTGCCAGCAGATCGGACAGCAATTCACCCCTCCACTTT
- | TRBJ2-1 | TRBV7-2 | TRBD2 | CASGLAGGYEQFF | TGTGCCAGCGGACTAGCGGGAGGTTATGAGCAGTTCTTC
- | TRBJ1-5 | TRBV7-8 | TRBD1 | CASSLGTGLLNQPQHF | TGTGCCAGCAGCTTGGGGACAGGGCTTTTGAATCAGCCCCAGCATTTT
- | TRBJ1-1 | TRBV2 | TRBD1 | CASKHRGQTRTEAFF | TGTGCCAGCAAACACAGGGGTCAGACACGCACTGAAGCTTTCTTT
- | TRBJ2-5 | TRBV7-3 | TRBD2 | CASSATSSEGETQYF | TGTGCCAGCAGCGCGACTAGCTCCGAAGGGGAGACCCAGTACTTC
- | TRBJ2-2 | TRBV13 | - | CASTQSTGELFF | TGTGCCAGCACCCAAAGCACCGGGGAGCTGTTTTTT
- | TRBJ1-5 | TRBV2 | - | CASGVDGGNQPQHF | TGTGCCAGCGGGGTAGACGGTGGCAATCAGCCCCAGCATTTT
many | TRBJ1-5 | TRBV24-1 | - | CATSGPNNQPQHF | TGTGCCACCAGTGGTCCAAACAATCAGCCCCAGCATTTT
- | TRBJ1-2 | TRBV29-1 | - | CNVVGGTYGYTF | TGCAACGTTGTCGGGGGGACCTATGGCTACACCTTC
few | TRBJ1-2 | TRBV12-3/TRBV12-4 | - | CASSPQGMAYGYTF | TGTGCCAGCAGTCCTCAGGGAATGGCCTATGGCTACACCTTC
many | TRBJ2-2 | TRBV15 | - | CATSSRQGDTGELFF | TGTGCCACCAGCAGCAGGCAGGGTGACACCGGGGAGCTGTTTTTT
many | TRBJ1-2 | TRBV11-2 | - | CASSIPPGAYGYTF | TGTGCCAGCAGCATCCCTCCGGGGGCCTATGGCTACACCTTC
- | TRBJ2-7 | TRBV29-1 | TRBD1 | CSVGDRSLYEQYF | TGCAGCGTTGGGGACAGATCCCTCTACGAGCAGTACTTC
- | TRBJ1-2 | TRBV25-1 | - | CACSAIQGAQHGYTF | TGTGCCTGCAGTGCTATACAGGGAGCCCAGCATGGCTACACCTTC
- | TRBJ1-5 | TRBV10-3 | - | CAISAQGSGNQPQHF | TGTGCCATCAGTGCGCAGGGAAGCGGCAATCAGCCCCAGCATTTT
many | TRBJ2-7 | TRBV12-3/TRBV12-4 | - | CASSPAGQAYEQYF | TGTGCCAGCAGTCCCGCCGGCCAGGCCTACGAGCAGTACTTC
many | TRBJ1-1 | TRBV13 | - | CASSLVSGTEAFF | TGTGCCAGCAGCTTGGTGAGCGGCACTGAAGCTTTCTTT
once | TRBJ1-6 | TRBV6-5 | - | CASSVGQQTSPLHF | TGTGCCAGCAGTGTAGGACAGCAGACGTCACCCCTCCACTTT
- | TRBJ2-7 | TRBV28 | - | CASSLEEGTTYEQYF | TGTGCCAGCAGCTTGGAGGAGGGAACTACCTACGAGCAGTACTTC
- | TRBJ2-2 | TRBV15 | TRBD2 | CATSEGLARSGELFF | TGTGCCACCAGTGAAGGACTAGCGAGGTCCGGGGAGCTGTTTTTT
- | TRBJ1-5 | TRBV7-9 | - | CASSSGGSSLGNQPQHF | TGTGCCAGCAGCTCCGGGGGGAGCTCCCTGGGCAATCAGCCCCAGCATTTT
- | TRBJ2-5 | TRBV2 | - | CASRRQGTQYF | TGTGCCAGCAGGCGCCAAGGGACCCAGTACTTC
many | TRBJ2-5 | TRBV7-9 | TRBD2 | CASRRGGETQYF | TGTGCCAGCAGGAGGGGAGGGGAGACCCAGTACTTC
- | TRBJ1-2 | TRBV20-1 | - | CSARDRLGLWGYTF | TGCAGTGCTAGAGATCGATTGGGCCTTTGGGGCTACACCTTC
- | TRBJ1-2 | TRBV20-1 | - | CSARYSTAFSGYTF | TGCAGTGCTAGATACTCGACTGCCTTCTCTGGCTACACCTTC
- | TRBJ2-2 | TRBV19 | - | CASSATGPGELFF | TGTGCCAGTAGTGCCACGGGACCCGGGGAGCTGTTTTTT
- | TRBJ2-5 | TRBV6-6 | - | CASSPKVARTTQETQYF | TGTGCCAGCAGCCCCAAGGTGGCGCGGACCACCCAAGAGACCCAGTACTTC
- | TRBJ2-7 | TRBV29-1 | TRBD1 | CSPFGQESSYEQYF | TGCAGTCCGTTTGGACAGGAGAGCTCCTACGAGCAGTACTTC
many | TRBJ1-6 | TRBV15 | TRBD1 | CATSTGGSGSPLHF | TGTGCCACCAGCACAGGGGGCAGCGGTTCACCCCTCCACTTT
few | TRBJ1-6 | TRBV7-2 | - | CASSVDTTHSPLHF | TGTGCCAGCAGCGTGGACACAACCCACTCACCCCTCCACTTT
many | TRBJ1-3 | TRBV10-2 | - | CASRPGGGSGNTIYF | TGCGCCAGCAGGCCGGGAGGAGGCTCTGGAAACACCATATATTTT
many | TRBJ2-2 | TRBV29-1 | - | CSVLRRTNTGELFF | TGCAGCGTTCTACGGCGGACGAACACCGGGGAGCTGTTTTTT
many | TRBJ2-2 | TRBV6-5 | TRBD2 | CASSYSFSGKVGELFF | TGTGCCAGCAGTTACTCATTTAGCGGGAAAGTCGGGGAGCTGTTTTTT
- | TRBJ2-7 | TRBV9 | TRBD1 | CASSWGTGDYEQYF | TGTGCCAGCAGTTGGGGTACAGGGGACTACGAGCAGTACTTC
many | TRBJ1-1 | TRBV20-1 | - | CSARAEGGSSEAFF | TGCAGTGCTAGAGCCGAGGGGGGATCCTCTGAAGCTTTCTTT
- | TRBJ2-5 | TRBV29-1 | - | CSVSPPTAGETQYF | TGCAGCGTTTCGCCACCTACAGCGGGAGAGACCCAGTACTTC
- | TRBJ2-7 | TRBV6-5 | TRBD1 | CASSYADRGEQYF | TGTGCCAGCAGTTACGCCGACAGGGGCGAGCAGTACTTC
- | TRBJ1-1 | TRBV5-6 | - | CASSPFTTGGTEAFF | TGTGCCAGCAGCCCGTTCACCACAGGCGGCACTGAAGCTTTCTTT
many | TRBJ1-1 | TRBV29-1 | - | CSVARGVGNTEAFF | TGCAGCGTTGCCAGAGGGGTTGGTAACACTGAAGCTTTCTTT
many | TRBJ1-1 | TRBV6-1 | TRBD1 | CASSATLRDSGNTEAFF | TGTGCCAGCAGTGCAACCCTACGGGACAGTGGGAACACTGAAGCTTTCTTT
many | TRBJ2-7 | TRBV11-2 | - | CASSLGQGTYEQYF | TGTGCCAGCAGCTTAGGGCAGGGGACCTACGAGCAGTACTTC
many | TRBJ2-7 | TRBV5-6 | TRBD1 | CASSHAGTGAYEQYF | TGTGCCAGCAGCCACGCCGGGACAGGAGCCTACGAGCAGTACTTC
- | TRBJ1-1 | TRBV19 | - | CASRGTEDTEAFF | TGTGCCAGTAGGGGGACTGAAGACACTGAAGCTTTCTTT